This T cell receptor beta chain was obtained from a study of cytomegalovirus exposure and HLA in healthy donors. On the study more broadly: Per a later analysis, the 550 to 850 first-cohort and approximately 120 validation repertoires shared one platform.

This CDR3 has 15 residues. V trimming: 5 bases; J trimming: 1 base; junction bases outside the gene matches: 5. The germline V gene has CDR1 SEHNR and CDR2 FQNEAQ (reference sequence). Using immunoSEQ multiplex PCR, the repertoire was profiled, and TCRdb retains in-frame clones only, with some absent. The table includes 80,000 to 95,000 clones, over 85% detected once. Turning to this clone: Its target is unknown.

Study-wide points: Researchers counted 150 to 200 TCR beta chains as cytomegalovirus-associated. Many donors carried some public TCRs, although rarity characterized most TCR sequences.

The sequenced material came from PBMCs. The TCR comes from a woman in her 30s in good health and CMV-seropositive. The chain joins TRBV7-9 to TRBJ2-3, with 8 bases that match TRBD2. This chain's CDR3 is CASSPRLARTDTQYF. Written as DNA, the CDR3 is TGTGCCAGCAGCCCAAGACTAGCGCGCACAGATACGCAGTATTTT. The full variable domain, its missing parts supplied by reference TRBV7-9 and TRBJ2-3, is DTGVSQNPRHKITKRGQNVTFRCDPISEHNRLYWYRQTLGQGPEFLTYFQNEAQLEKSRLLSDRFSAERPKGSFSTLEIQRTEQGDSAMYLCASSPRLARTDTQYFGPGTRLTVL.